Sequencing of this T cell receptor beta chain was carried out in a study of cytomegalovirus exposure and HLA in healthy donors. The PCR employed 60 Vbeta primers together with 13 Jbeta primers. Produced via immunoSEQ multiplex PCR; TCRdb's table is partial and in-frame only. The listing contains roughly 120,000 clones. Germline CDR1 MDHEN, CDR2 SYDVKM. Deletions cut 6 bases from V and 5 bases from J, with 17 bases between. This CDR3 has 14 residues. About this clone: Its antigen is not identified.

Regarding the study as a whole: A prior analysis recorded that most TCR beta V segments were productive about 90% or about 30% of the time. A later analysis linked a missense variant in DCLRE1C to the trimming of TCR beta V and J genes.

The sequence derives from a man aged 25-40 years in good health and CMV-seronegative. The V gene is TRBV28, the J gene TRBJ2-7, with D maybe TRBD1 (5 bases). The sequencing sample was made of PBMCs. CDR3 nucleotides: TGTGCCAGCAGCCAATTGTCAGGGCCCGACGAGCAGTACTTC. Translated, it gives CASSQLSGPDEQYF.